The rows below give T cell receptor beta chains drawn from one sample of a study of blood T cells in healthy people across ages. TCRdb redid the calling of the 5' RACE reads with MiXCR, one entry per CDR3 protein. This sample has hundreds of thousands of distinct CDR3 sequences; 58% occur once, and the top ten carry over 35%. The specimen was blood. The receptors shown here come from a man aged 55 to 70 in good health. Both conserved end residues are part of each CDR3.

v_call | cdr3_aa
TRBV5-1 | CASSLGTAGAQETQYF
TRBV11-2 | CASSLTGGDNTEAFF
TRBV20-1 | CSARDRASYEQYF
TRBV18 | CASSPFGRGDYGYTF
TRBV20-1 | CSARVLQETQYF
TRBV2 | CASSEGNRVNYEQYF
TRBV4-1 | CASSQAGTGNIQYF
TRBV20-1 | CSASLGGGDVLGETQYF
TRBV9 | CASSVFGEGFETQYF
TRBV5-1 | CASSPGQQLDTQYF
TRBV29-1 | CSGTAGNYEQYF
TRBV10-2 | CASRGWFETQYF
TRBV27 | CASKTPGQGQETQYF
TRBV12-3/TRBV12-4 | CASSPTLGTPRAGEAFF
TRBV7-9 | CASSQSPGGYTF
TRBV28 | CASSSEFGEQFF
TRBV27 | CASAGTGGLSEQYF
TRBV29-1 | CSVEITGANNEQYF
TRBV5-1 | CASSSYREATQYF
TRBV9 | CASSVSGSGANVLTF
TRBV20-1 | CSARDVDLNTEAFF
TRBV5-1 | CASSLRLAGGPSSYNEQYF
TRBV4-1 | CASSQTGLAGVEQFF
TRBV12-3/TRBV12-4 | CASSPPGGSSYNEQFF
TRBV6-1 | CASSVGQGAGYGYTF
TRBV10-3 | CAISDWGNTDTQYF
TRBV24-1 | CATRDRGADTQYF
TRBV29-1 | CSVTGFAEQTQYF
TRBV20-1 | CRATSGAYNEQYF
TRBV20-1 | CSARARTRSYNEQFF
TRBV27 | CASSPVRGTDTQYF
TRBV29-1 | CSVVQGGGENIQYF
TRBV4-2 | CASSQGDLEAGELFF
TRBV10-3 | CAISVGTSGVANEQFF
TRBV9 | CASSPWTSGGMSDTQYF
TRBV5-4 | CAGSLRQGTYNEQFF
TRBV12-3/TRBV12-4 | CASSLGTGTNTGELFF
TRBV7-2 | CASSLRRSNYGYTF
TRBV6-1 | CASSEFSGATTDTQYF
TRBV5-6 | CASSLRRFQETRYF
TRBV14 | CASSQDYRGGQFF
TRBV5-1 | CASSRDRVGYEQYF